Below, one TCR beta chain is given with its context. Its specificity is not known. The RNA input was about 0.5 to 1 ug, and it was reverse transcribed with random hexamers. TCRdb analysed the immunoSEQ multiplex PCR reads with MiXCR anew, one entry per CDR3 protein. Of hundreds of thousands of distinct CDR3 sequences in the sample, 94% were seen once. The data were obtained in a study of CD8 T cells in Susac syndrome. Study in general: Clinical remission applied to roughly 8 sequenced Susac syndrome patients, and roughly six had active disease. Treatment status at blood draw for the Susac syndrome patients was therapy-naive, corticosteroids, or intravenous immunoglobulin alone.

Study-wide results and limits: The study's TCR sequencing and HLA analysis covered a relatively small number of individuals, and the study acknowledged this.

This CDR3 is built from 15 residues. V lost 6 bases to trimming and J lost 4 bases, with 15 bases between them. Germline V gene lookup returns CDR1 ENHRY and CDR2 SYGVKD. The clonotype was recovered from a human donor with Susac syndrome. This sequence joins TRBV10-3 and TRBJ1-4; a weak D match, TRBD1 (6 bases). Sequenced input: CD4+ T cells from PBMCs. CDR3 sequence reads: CAIRDSGGSNEKLFF. CDR3 DNA sequence: TGTGCCATCAGGGACAGCGGGGGAAGTAATGAAAAACTGTTTTTT.